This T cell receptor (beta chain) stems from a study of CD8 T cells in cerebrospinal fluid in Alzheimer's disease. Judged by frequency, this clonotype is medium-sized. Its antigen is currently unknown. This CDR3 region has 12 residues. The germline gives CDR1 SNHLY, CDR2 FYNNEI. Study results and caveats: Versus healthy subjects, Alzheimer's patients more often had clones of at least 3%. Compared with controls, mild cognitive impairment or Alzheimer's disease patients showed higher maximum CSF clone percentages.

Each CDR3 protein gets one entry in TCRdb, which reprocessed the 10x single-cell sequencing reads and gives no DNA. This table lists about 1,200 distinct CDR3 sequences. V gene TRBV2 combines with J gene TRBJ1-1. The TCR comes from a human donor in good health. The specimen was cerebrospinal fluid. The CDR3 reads CASSIGRTEAFF.